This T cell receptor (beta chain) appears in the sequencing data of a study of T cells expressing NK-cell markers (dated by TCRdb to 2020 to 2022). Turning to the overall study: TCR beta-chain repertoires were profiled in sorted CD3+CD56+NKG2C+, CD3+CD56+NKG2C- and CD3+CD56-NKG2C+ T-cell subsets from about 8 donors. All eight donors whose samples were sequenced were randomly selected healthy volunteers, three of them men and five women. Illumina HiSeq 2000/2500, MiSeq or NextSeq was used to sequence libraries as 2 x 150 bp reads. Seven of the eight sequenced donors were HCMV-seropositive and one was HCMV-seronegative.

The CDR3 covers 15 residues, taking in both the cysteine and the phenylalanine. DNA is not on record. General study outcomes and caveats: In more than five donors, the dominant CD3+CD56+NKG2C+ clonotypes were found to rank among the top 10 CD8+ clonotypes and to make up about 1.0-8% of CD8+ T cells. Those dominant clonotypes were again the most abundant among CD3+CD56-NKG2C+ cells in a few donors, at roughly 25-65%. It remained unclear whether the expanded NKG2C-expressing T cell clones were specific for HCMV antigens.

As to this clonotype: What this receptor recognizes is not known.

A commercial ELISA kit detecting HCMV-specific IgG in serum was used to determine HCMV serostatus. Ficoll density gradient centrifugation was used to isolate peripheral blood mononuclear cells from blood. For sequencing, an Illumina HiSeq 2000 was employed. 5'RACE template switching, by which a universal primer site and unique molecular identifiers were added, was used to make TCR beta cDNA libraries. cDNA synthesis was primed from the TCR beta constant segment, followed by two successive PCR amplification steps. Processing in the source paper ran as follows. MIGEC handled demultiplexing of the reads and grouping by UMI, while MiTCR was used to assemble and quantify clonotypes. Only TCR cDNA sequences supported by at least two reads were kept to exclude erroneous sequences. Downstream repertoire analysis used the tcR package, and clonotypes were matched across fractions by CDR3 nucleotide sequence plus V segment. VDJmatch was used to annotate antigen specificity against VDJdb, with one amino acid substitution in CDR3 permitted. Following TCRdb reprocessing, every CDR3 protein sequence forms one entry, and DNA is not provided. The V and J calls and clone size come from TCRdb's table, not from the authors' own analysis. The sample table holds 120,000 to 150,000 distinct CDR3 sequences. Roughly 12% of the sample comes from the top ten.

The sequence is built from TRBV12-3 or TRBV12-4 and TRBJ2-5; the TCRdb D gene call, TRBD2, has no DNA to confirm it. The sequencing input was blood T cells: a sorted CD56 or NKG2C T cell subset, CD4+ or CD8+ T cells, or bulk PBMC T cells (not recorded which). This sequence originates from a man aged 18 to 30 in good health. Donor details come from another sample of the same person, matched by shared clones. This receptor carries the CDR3 CASSPGPITGETQYF.